This is a list of T cell receptor beta chains from one sample in a study of T cell changes during pregnancy in multiple sclerosis. TCRdb's table, derived via immunoSEQ multiplex PCR, lists solely in-frame clones and lacks some. Altogether some 37,000 clones are present, about nine tenths being singletons, with the ten largest covering about 10%. Sequenced here: CD8+ T cells from peripheral blood mononuclear cells, sampled in the third trimester of pregnancy. These receptors were obtained from a female donor with multiple sclerosis, enrolled in a pregnancy study. CDR3s include the opening cysteine and the closing phenylalanine or tryptophan. The order of the fields is J gene, V gene, clone size, D gene, CDR3 protein, CDR3 DNA. A D gene is named only where the DNA matches it firmly. The size field is filled for only some rows; it gives once, few, many or a size class.

J: TRBJ1-1
V: TRBV5-1
size: -
D: -
CDR3: CASSFIGVDTEAFF
DNA: TGCGCCAGCAGCTTTATTGGAGTCGACACTGAAGCTTTCTTT

J: TRBJ1-2
V: TRBV7-8
size: once
D: -
CDR3: CASSVNRLEDYGYTF
DNA: TGTGCCAGCAGCGTTAATCGTTTGGAGGACTATGGCTACACCTTC

J: TRBJ2-7
V: TRBV4-3
size: -
D: TRBD1
CDR3: CASRPTGGYEQYF
DNA: TGCGCCAGCAGGCCGACAGGGGGCTACGAGCAGTACTTC

J: TRBJ2-6
V: TRBV11-3
size: medium-sized
D: -
CDR3: CASAARGANVLTF
DNA: TGTGCCAGTGCCGCGCGGGGGGCCAACGTCCTGACTTTC

J: TRBJ2-1
V: TRBV11-1
size: -
D: TRBD2
CDR3: CASSLTSEANEQFF
DNA: TGTGCCAGCAGCTTGACTAGCGAGGCCAATGAGCAGTTCTTC

J: TRBJ1-1
V: TRBV4-3
size: -
D: TRBD1
CDR3: CASSRTGTGLMNTEAFF
DNA: TGCGCCAGCAGCCGGACCGGGACAGGGCTCATGAACACTGAAGCTTTCTTT

J: TRBJ2-7
V: TRBV30
size: -
D: TRBD1
CDR3: CAWSVPMRDRASYEQYF
DNA: TGTGCCTGGAGTGTACCAATGAGAGACAGGGCCTCCTACGAGCAGTACTTC

J: TRBJ2-2
V: TRBV27
size: -
D: -
CDR3: CASSPTSLAHTGELFF
DNA: TGTGCCAGCAGTCCAACCTCACTAGCCCACACCGGGGAGCTGTTTTTT

J: TRBJ2-7
V: TRBV30
size: -
D: TRBD2
CDR3: CAWTSGGTYEQYF
DNA: TGTGCCTGGACTAGCGGGGGGACCTACGAGCAGTACTTC

J: TRBJ2-5
V: TRBV5-1
size: -
D: -
CDR3: CASSFRGFKETQYF
DNA: TGCGCCAGCAGCTTCCGTGGCTTCAAAGAGACCCAGTACTTC

J: TRBJ2-1
V: TRBV2
size: -
D: TRBD1
CDR3: CASSEFVTGVLNEQFF
DNA: TGTGCCAGCAGTGAATTCGTGACAGGGGTCCTCAATGAGCAGTTCTTC

J: TRBJ2-7
V: TRBV27
size: -
D: TRBD2
CDR3: CASSWGEGGEQYF
DNA: TGTGCCAGCAGCTGGGGGGAGGGCGGTGAGCAGTACTTC

J: TRBJ2-2
V: TRBV6-5
size: -
D: TRBD2
CDR3: CASSYGTSGKPGELFF
DNA: TGTGCCAGCAGTTACGGGACTAGCGGGAAGCCCGGGGAGCTGTTTTTT

J: TRBJ1-1
V: TRBV7-3
size: -
D: TRBD1
CDR3: CASSIRTGPMNTEAFF
DNA: TGTGCCAGCAGCATACGGACAGGACCCATGAACACTGAAGCTTTCTTT

J: TRBJ1-2
V: TRBV6-5
size: -
D: TRBD1
CDR3: CASSPMGTGDQSYTF
DNA: TGTGCCAGCAGCCCTATGGGGACAGGGGATCAAAGCTACACCTTC

J: TRBJ1-5
V: TRBV19
size: -
D: TRBD1
CDR3: CASSRGQGANQPQHF
DNA: TGTGCCAGTAGCCGAGGACAGGGGGCGAATCAGCCCCAGCATTTT

J: TRBJ2-7
V: TRBV7-9
size: -
D: -
CDR3: CASSSDSSDYEQYF
DNA: TGTGCCAGCAGCTCAGACTCTTCTGACTACGAGCAGTACTTC

J: TRBJ2-1
V: TRBV7-2
size: -
D: TRBD1
CDR3: CASSLATGAPRNEQFF
DNA: TGTGCCAGCAGCTTAGCGACAGGGGCCCCCCGGAATGAGCAGTTCTTC

J: TRBJ2-2
V: TRBV25-1
size: -
D: -
CDR3: CASSAPGETGELFF
DNA: TGTGCCAGCAGCGCTCCAGGGGAAACCGGGGAGCTGTTTTTT

J: TRBJ2-5
V: TRBV5-4
size: -
D: TRBD2
CDR3: CASSSGLALQETQYF
DNA: TGTGCCAGCAGCTCGGGACTAGCGTTACAAGAGACCCAGTACTTC

J: TRBJ2-7
V: TRBV7-9
size: -
D: TRBD2
CDR3: CASSLVALAGGEQYF
DNA: TGTGCCAGCAGCTTAGTGGCCCTAGCGGGCGGAGAGCAGTACTTC

J: TRBJ1-2
V: TRBV7-2
size: -
D: -
CDR3: CASSLMGDYGYTF
DNA: TGTGCCAGCAGCTTAATGGGCGACTATGGCTACACCTTC

J: TRBJ1-3
V: TRBV2
size: once
D: TRBD1
CDR3: CASSERGQDSGNTIYF
DNA: TGTGCCAGCAGTGAAAGGGGACAGGACTCTGGAAACACCATATATTTT

J: TRBJ1-1
V: TRBV5-6
size: -
D: -
CDR3: CASSREGYGQNVLPFF
DNA: TGTGCCAGCAGCCGGGAGGGGTACGGACAGAACGTTTTACCTTTCTTT

J: TRBJ1-2
V: TRBV5-6
size: -
D: -
CDR3: CASSPPGSGGYGYTF
DNA: TGTGCCAGCAGCCCCCCCGGGTCCGGAGGCTATGGCTACACCTTC

J: TRBJ2-5
V: TRBV7-7
size: -
D: TRBD2
CDR3: CASSLGRGGPQETQYF
DNA: TGTGCCAGCAGCTTAGGACGGGGGGGCCCTCAAGAGACCCAGTACTTC

J: TRBJ1-5
V: TRBV5-1
size: -
D: -
CDR3: CASSLGPGVLQPQHF
DNA: TGCGCCAGCAGCCTAGGGCCGGGGGTGTTACAGCCCCAGCATTTT

J: TRBJ1-1
V: TRBV14
size: -
D: -
CDR3: CASSHGGALGTEAFF
DNA: TGTGCCAGCAGCCACGGGGGTGCCTTAGGTACTGAAGCTTTCTTT

J: TRBJ2-7
V: TRBV12-5
size: -
D: -
CDR3: CASGLVPIGRGEQYF
DNA: TGTGCTAGTGGTTTGGTACCCATCGGGCGGGGCGAGCAGTACTTC

J: TRBJ1-1
V: TRBV5-1
size: once
D: TRBD1
CDR3: CASSLEGTANTEAFF
DNA: TGCGCCAGCAGCTTGGAAGGGACAGCTAACACTGAAGCTTTCTTT

J: TRBJ2-7
V: TRBV7-9
size: once
D: TRBD2
CDR3: CASSLASGRLYEQYF
DNA: TGTGCCAGCAGCTTAGCTAGCGGGAGGCTCTACGAGCAGTACTTC